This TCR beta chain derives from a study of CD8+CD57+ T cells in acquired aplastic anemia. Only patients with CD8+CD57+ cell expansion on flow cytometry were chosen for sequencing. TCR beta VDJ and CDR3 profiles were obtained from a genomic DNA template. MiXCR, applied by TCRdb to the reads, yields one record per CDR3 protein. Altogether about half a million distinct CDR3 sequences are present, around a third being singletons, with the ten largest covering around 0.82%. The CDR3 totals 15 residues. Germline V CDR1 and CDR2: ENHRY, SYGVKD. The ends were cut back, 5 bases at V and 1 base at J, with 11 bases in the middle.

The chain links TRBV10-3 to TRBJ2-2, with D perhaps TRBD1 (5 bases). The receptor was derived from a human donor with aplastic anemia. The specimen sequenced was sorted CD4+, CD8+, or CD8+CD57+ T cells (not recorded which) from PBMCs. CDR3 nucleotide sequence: TGTGCCATCAGTTTGTGGGGCAAGAACACCGGGGAGCTGTTTTTT. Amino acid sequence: CAISLWGKNTGELFF.